The rows below give T cell receptor beta chains drawn from one sample of a study of early T cells in non-severe SARS-CoV-2 infection. TCRdb used MiXCR to reprocess the 5' RACE reads, holding one entry per CDR3 protein. The repertoire consists of over 50,000 distinct CDR3 sequences, with 8% to 10% occurring once and the leading ten covering about 4.2%. Sequenced: whole blood. The receptors shown here come from an adult who was a healthcare worker with PCR-confirmed SARS-CoV-2 infection or an uninfected control (not recorded which). CDR3s include the opening cysteine and the closing phenylalanine or tryptophan. A D gene is named only where the DNA matches it firmly. Where a row states a size, it is once, few, many or the class of an expanded clone; other rows omit it.

j_gene	v_gene	abundance	d_gene	CDR3nt	CDR3aa
TRBJ2-5	TRBV18	many	.	TGTGCCAGCTCACAAAATGGACAGCAAGAGACCCAGTACTTC	CASSQNGQQETQYF
TRBJ2-1	TRBV7-8	.	.	TGTGCCAGCAGCTTAGGGGACCAAGCAAACTACAATGAGCAGTTCTTC	CASSLGDQANYNEQFF
TRBJ2-7	TRBV28	.	TRBD2	TGTGCCAGCAGTCGGACCTGGACTAGCGGGGCCCTTGGGCAGTACTTC	CASSRTWTSGALGQYF
TRBJ2-4	TRBV19	few	.	TGTGCCAGTAGTATACCAGGCATAGCCAAAAACATTCAGTACTTC	CASSIPGIAKNIQYF
TRBJ2-4	TRBV5-1	.	.	TGCGCCAGCAGCCCCGGTGACGGGGCCAAAAACATTCAGTACTTC	CASSPGDGAKNIQYF
TRBJ1-1	TRBV7-2	.	.	TGTGCCAGCAGCTTAGGGTACGGTGACCGGAACACTGAAGCTTTCTTT	CASSLGYGDRNTEAFF
TRBJ1-1	TRBV18	many	.	TGTGCCAGCTCATACGTGACAGCCACCACTGAAGCTTTCTTT	CASSYVTATTEAFF
TRBJ2-6	TRBV7-8	many	.	TGTGCCAGCAGCTCGATGGGGACCGTACTGGGGTCTGGGGCCAACGTCCTGACTTTC	CASSSMGTVLGSGANVLTF
TRBJ2-1	TRBV25-1	.	TRBD1	TGTGCCAGCAGTTCGTCGACAGGGGTACACCACAATGAGCAGTTCTTC	CASSSSTGVHHNEQFF
TRBJ2-1	TRBV6-2/TRBV6-3	.	TRBD2	TGTGCCAGCAGACCCCGACTAGCGGTTATGAGGTACAATGAGCAGTTCTTC	CASRPRLAVMRYNEQFF
TRBJ1-3	TRBV18	few	.	TGTGCCAGCTCAGCGGGGGGAAGCTCTGGAAACACCATATATTTT	CASSAGGSSGNTIYF
TRBJ2-7	TRBV5-1	once	TRBD2	TGCGCCAGCAGCTCTAGCGGGAGCAGGTCCTACGAGCAGTACTTC	CASSSSGSRSYEQYF
TRBJ2-7	TRBV7-6	.	.	TGTGCCAGCAGCTTAGCAGGAGAGGACGAGCAGTACTTC	CASSLAGEDEQYF
TRBJ2-5	TRBV2	many	.	TGTGCCAGCGGAGAACAGGGCGGGGAAGAGACCCAGTACTTC	CASGEQGGEETQYF
TRBJ1-3	TRBV5-1	few	TRBD1	TGCGCCAGCAGCCTTGGACAGGGGGAAAACACCATATATTTT	CASSLGQGENTIYF
TRBJ2-1	TRBV4-1	few	TRBD1	TGCGCCAGCAGCCAAGGGCCAGGGGGTGCGAGCTCCTACAATGAGCAGTTCTTC	CASSQGPGGASSYNEQFF